This T cell receptor beta chain derives from a study of human T cells and chemical hapten exposure. Time point indicated: patch test 1, 2 weeks after DPC sensitization. The treatment denotes: therapeutic diphenylcyclopropenone sensitization with weekly scalp DPC. The length of the CDR3 is 15 residues. Germline trimming cut 5 bases from V and 4 bases from J; bases unmatched to any gene: 6. Germline assignment: CDR1 MNHEY and CDR2 SVGEGT. Each CDR3 protein gets one entry after TCRdb re-called the RACE reads with MiXCR. The sample consists of 79,000 or so distinct CDR3 sequences, 10% of them appearing once.

The clonotype was recovered from a woman aged 45-65 years with alopecia areata. Some clones in this sample may be carry-over from other donors' samples. The V and J genes are TRBV6-2 or TRBV6-3 and TRBJ2-3; 10 nucleotides agree with TRBD2. The sequences come from whole blood, collected in connection with sensitization to the hapten diphenylcyclopropenone (DPC). DNA of the CDR3: TGTGCCAGCAGTCGGACTAGCGGCTTACCAGATACGCAGTATTTT. Amino acid sequence: CASSRTSGLPDTQYF.